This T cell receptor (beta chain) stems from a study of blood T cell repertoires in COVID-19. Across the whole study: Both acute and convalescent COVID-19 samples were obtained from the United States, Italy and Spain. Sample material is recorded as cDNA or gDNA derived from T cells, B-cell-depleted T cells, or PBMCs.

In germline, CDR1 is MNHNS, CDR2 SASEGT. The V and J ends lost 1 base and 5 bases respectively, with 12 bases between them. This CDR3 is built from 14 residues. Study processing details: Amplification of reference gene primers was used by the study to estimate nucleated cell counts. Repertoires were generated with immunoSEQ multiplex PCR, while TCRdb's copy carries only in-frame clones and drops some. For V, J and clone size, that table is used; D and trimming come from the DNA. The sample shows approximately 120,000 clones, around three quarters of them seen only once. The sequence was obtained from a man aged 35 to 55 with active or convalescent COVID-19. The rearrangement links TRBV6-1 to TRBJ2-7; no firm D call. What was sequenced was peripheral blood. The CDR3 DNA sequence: TGTGCCAGCAGTGAAGGTGGCCTCCCCAACGAGCAGTACTTC. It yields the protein CASSEGGLPNEQYF.